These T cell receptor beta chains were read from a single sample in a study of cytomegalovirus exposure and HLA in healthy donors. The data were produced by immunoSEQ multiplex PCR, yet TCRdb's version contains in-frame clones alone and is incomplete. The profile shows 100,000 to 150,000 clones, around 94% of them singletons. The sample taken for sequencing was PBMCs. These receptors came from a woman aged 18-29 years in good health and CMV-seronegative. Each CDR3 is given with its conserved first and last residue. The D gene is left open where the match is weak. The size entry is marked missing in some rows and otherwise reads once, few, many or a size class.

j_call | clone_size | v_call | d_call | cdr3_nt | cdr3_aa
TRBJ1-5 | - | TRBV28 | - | TGTGCCAGCCGTTGGGGGGGGCAGTCGATGGGCAATCAGCCCCAGCATTTT | CASRWGGQSMGNQPQHF
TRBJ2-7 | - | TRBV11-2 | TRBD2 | TGTGCCAGCAGCTTAGGGTACTCTAGCGGGATCCACGAGCAGTACTTC | CASSLGYSSGIHEQYF
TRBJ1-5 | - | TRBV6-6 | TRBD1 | TGTGCCAGCAGCCGGGACAGGGGGCGGGGGGGTCAGCCCCAGCATTTT | CASSRDRGRGGQPQHF
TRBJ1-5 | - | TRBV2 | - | TGTGCCAGCACCCCCGAGCGCAATCAGCCCCAGCATTTT | CASTPERNQPQHF
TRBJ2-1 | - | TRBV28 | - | TGTGCCAGCAGTTCACTTTCCGGGACAAGGTACAATGAGCAGTTCTTC | CASSSLSGTRYNEQFF
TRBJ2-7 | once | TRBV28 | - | TGTGCCAGCAGTTTATCTCCAGCCACGTGGGCCATCTACGAGCAGTACTTC | CASSLSPATWAIYEQYF
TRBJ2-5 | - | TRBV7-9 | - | TGTGCCAGCAGCTTTCGGCTAGCAGTGGGGGAGACCCAGTACTTC | CASSFRLAVGETQYF
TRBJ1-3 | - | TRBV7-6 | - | TGTGCCAGCAGCTTAACCGGGTCTAACCACCACTCTGGAAACACCATATATTTT | CASSLTGSNHHSGNTIYF
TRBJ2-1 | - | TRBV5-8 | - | TGTGCCAGCAGATATGGACAGCCCAATGAGCAGTTCTTC | CASRYGQPNEQFF
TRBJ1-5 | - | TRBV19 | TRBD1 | TGTGCCAGTAGTGTTAAGACAGGGCAGCCCCAGCATTTT | CASSVKTGQPQHF
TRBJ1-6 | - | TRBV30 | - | TGTGCCTGCCTCGGGGGGGCAGGGGCCTATAATTCACCCCTCCACTTT | CACLGGAGAYNSPLHF
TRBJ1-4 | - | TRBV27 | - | TGTGCCAGCAGGTGGCGGCCTTGGGATGAAAAACTGTTTTTT | CASRWRPWDEKLFF
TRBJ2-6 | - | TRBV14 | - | TGTGCCAGCAGCCAAGAGACTCCTCGACAGCTCTCTGGGGCCAACGTCCTGACTTTC | CASSQETPRQLSGANVLTF
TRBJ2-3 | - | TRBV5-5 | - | TGTGCCAGCAGCTTGATAGGAGTGCCAGATACGCAGTATTTT | CASSLIGVPDTQYF
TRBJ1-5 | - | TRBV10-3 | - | TGTGCCATCAGTGAGTCAGGAGGGGATCAGCCCCAGCATTTT | CAISESGGDQPQHF
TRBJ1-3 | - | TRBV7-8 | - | TGTGCCAGCAGCTTAGGGGCAGGGGAGGGAAACACCATATATTTT | CASSLGAGEGNTIYF
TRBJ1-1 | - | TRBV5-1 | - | TGCGCCAGCAGCGCGGGCGGGGTGTACACTGAAGCTTTCTTT | CASSAGGVYTEAFF
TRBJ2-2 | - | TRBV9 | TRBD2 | TGTGCCAGCAGCGTAACCGGGACTAGTCGAGTCCGGGAGCTGTTTTTT | CASSVTGTSRVRELFF
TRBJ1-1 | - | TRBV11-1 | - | TGTGCCAGCAGTTTACAGAACACTGAAGCTTTCTTT | CASSLQNTEAFF
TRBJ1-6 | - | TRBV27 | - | TGTGCCAGCAGTCGCCGGGGGGTCAAACTTTCTTATAATTCACCCCTCCACTTT | CASSRRGVKLSYNSPLHF
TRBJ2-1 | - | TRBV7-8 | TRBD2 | TGTGCCAGCAGCTTTAGGTGGGGACTAGACGAGAATGAGCAGTTCTTC | CASSFRWGLDENEQFF
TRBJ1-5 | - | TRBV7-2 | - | TGTGCCAGCAGCCACGGGGGGCGGAACAATCAGCCCCAGCATTTT | CASSHGGRNNQPQHF
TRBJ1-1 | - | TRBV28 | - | TGTGCCAGCAGTTTCGGGGGTGAAGCTTTCTTT | CASSFGGEAFF
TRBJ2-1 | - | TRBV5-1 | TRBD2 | TGCGCCAGCAGCTTGGCGGCTAGCGGAGTCACCCCTAACAATGAGCAGTTCTTC | CASSLAASGVTPNNEQFF
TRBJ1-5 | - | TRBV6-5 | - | TGTGCCAGCAAGACAGCCGATCAGCCCCAGCATTTT | CASKTADQPQHF